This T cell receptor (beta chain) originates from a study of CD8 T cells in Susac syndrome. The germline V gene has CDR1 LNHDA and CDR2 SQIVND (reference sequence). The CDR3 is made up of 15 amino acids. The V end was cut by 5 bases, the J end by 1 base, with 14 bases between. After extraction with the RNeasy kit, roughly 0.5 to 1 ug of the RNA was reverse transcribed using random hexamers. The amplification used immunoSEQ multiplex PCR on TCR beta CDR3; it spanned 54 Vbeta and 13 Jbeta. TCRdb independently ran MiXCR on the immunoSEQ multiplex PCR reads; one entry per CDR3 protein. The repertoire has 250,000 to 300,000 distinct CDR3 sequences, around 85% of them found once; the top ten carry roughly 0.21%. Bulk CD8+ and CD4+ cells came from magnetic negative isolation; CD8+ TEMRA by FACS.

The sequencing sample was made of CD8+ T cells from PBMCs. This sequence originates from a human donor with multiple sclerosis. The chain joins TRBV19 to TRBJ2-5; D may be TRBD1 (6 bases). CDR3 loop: CASSPGTTSQETQYF. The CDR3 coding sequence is TGTGCCAGTAGTCCCGGGACAACCTCCCAAGAGACCCAGTACTTC.